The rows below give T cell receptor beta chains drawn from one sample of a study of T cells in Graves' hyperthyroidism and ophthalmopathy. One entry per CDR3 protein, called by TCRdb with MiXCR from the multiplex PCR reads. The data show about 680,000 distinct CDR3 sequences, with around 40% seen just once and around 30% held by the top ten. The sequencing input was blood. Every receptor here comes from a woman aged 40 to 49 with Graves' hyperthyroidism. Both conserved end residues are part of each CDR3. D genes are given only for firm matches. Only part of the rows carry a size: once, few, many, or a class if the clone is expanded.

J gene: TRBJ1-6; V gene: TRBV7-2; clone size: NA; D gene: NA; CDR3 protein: CASSLVPGTRSYNSPLHF; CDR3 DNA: TGTGCCAGCAGCTTAGTTCCGGGTACCCGCTCCTATAATTCACCCCTCCACTTT
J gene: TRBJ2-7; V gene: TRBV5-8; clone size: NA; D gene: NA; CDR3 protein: CASSPEWAAYEQYF; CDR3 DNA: TGTGCCAGCAGCCCAGAGTGGGCAGCCTACGAGCAGTACTTC
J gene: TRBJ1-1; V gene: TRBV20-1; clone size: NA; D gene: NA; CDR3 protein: CSASLGGLNTEAFF; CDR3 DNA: TGCAGTGCTAGTCTTGGGGGGTTGAACACTGAAGCTTTCTTT
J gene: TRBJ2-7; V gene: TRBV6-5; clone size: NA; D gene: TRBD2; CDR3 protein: CASSYSTAGAYEQYF; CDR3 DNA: TGTGCCAGCAGTTACTCGACAGCGGGGGCCTACGAGCAGTACTTC
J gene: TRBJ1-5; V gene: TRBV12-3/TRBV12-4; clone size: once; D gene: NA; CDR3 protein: CASSYGKLSNQPQHF; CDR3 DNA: TGTGCCAGCAGTTACGGGAAATTAAGCAATCAGCCCCAGCATTTT
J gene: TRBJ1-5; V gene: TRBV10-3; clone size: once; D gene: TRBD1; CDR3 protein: CASTTGGNNQPQHF; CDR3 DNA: TGTGCCAGCACCACAGGGGGGAACAATCAGCCCCAGCATTTT
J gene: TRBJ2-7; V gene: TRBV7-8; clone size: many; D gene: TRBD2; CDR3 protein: CASSSGTSGSFGEQYF; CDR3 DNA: TGTGCCAGCAGCTCGGGGACTAGCGGGAGCTTCGGCGAGCAGTACTTC
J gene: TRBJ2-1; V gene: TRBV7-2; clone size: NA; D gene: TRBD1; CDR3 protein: CASSLGQPQGDEQFF; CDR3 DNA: TGTGCCAGCAGCCTTGGACAGCCCCAGGGGGATGAGCAGTTCTTC
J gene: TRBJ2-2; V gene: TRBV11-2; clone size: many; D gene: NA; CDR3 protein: CASSLSRNTGELFF; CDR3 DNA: TGTGCCAGCAGCTTATCGAGGAACACCGGGGAGCTGTTTTTT
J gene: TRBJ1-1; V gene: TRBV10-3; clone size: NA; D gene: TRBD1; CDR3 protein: CASSWVRGGMNTEAFF; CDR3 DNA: TGTGCCAGCAGTTGGGTCAGGGGGGGAATGAACACTGAAGCTTTCTTT
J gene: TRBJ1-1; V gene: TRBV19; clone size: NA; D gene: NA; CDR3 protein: CARGNRTLERNTEAFF; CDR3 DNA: TGTGCCAGGGGGAACAGGACTCTGGAGAGGAACACTGAAGCTTTCTTT
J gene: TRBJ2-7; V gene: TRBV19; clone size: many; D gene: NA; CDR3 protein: CASSIDSPADYYKQYF; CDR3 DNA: TGTGCCAGTAGTATAGATAGCCCTGCGGACTACTACAAGCAGTACTTC
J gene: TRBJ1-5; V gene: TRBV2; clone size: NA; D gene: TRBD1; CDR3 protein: CASNNDRGPEHSNQPQHF; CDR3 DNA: TGTGCCAGCAATAATGACAGGGGACCCGAGCATAGCAATCAGCCCCAGCATTTT
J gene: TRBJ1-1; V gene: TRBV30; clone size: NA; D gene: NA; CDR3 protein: CAWSLTGMRTEAFF; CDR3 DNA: TGTGCCTGGAGTCTAACGGGAATGAGGACTGAAGCTTTCTTT
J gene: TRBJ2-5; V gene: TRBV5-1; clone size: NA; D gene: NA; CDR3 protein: CASSDIQPYGETQYF; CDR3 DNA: TGCGCCAGCAGCGACATCCAGCCCTACGGGGAGACCCAGTACTTC
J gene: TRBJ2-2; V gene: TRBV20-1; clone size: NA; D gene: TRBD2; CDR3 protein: CSARVSTSGGANTGELFF; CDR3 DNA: TGCAGTGCTAGAGTTTCGACTAGCGGGGGGGCGAACACCGGGGAGCTGTTTTTT
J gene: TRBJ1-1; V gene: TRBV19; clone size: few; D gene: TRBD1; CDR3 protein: CASSSPTGSTEAFF; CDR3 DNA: TGTGCCAGTAGTTCTCCGACAGGGTCCACTGAAGCTTTCTTT
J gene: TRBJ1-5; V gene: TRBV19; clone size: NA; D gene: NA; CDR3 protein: CATNMGYNQPQHF; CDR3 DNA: TGTGCCACCAACATGGGCTACAATCAGCCCCAGCATTTT
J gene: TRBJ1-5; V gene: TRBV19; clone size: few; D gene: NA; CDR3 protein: CASSATHRVLQPQHF; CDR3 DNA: TGTGCCAGTAGTGCTACTCACAGGGTACTACAGCCCCAGCATTTT
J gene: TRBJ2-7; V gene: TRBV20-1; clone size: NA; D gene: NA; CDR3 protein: CSASGGSGTYEQYF; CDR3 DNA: TGCAGTGCTAGCGGCGGAAGCGGAACCTACGAGCAGTACTTC
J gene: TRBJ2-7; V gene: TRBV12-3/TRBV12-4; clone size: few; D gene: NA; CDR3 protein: CASSPREDYEQYF; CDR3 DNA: TGTGCCAGCTCACCCCGAGAGGACTACGAGCAGTACTTC
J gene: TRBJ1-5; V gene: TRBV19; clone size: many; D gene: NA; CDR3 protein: CASSIENSNQPQHF; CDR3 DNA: TGTGCCAGTAGTATCGAGAATAGCAATCAGCCCCAGCATTTT
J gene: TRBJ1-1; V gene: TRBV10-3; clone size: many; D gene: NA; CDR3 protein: CAISRLNRNAEAFF; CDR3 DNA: TGTGCCATCAGTAGACTTAACCGGAACGCTGAAGCTTTCTTT
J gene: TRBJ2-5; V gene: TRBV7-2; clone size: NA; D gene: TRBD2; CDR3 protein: CASSPSGGGRGQYF; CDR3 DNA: TGTGCCAGCAGCCCTAGCGGGGGGGGGAGGGGGCAGTACTTC
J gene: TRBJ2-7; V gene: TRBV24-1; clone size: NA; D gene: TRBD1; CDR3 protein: CASTPRDRVYEQYF; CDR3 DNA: TGTGCCAGCACCCCCCGGGACAGGGTCTACGAGCAGTACTTC
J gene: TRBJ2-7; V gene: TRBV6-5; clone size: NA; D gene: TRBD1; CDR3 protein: CASSYRGQGQEQYF; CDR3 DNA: TGTGCCAGCAGTTATCGGGGACAGGGGCAAGAGCAGTACTTC
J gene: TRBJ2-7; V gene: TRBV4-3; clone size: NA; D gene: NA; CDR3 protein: CASSQADKGRTYEQYF; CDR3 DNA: TGCGCCAGCAGCCAAGCTGATAAGGGGCGGACCTACGAGCAGTACTTC
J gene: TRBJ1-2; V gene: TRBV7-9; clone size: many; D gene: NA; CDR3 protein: CASSRIDRNYGYTF; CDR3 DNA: TGTGCCAGCAGCCGGATCGACAGGAACTATGGCTACACCTTC
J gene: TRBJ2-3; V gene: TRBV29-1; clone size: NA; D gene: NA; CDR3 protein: CSDRQSTDTQYF; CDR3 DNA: TGCAGCGACCGACAGAGCACAGATACGCAGTATTTT
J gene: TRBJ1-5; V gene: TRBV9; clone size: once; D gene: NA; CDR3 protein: CASSPGQGGWGSNQPQHF; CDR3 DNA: TGTGCCAGCAGCCCCGGGCAGGGAGGGTGGGGCAGCAATCAGCCCCAGCATTTT
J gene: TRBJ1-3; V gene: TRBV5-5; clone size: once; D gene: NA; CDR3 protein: CAGSVLEGLGNTIYF; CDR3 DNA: TGTGCCGGCAGCGTCCTAGAGGGGCTCGGAAACACCATATATTTT
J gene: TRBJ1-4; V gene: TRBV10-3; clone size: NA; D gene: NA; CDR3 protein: CAIRVGGMATNEKLFF; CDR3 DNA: TGTGCCATCAGGGTCGGGGGGATGGCAACTAATGAAAAACTGTTTTTT
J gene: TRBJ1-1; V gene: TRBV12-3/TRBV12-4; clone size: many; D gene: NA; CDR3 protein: CASSFYRLVAFF; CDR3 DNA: TGTGCCAGCAGCTTCTACCGGTTGGTGGCTTTCTTT
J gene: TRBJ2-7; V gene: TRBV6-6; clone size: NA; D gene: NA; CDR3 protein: CASSYSTAGWVEQYF; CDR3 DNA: TGTGCCAGCAGTTACTCGACGGCAGGCTGGGTCGAGCAGTACTTC
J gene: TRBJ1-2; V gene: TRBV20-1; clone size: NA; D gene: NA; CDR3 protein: CSARDGGRDNDF; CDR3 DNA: TGCAGTGCTAGAGATGGAGGTAGGGATAACGATTTC
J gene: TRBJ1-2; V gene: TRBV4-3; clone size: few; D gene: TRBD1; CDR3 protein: CASSQERDRGTYGYTF; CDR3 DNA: TGCGCCAGCAGCCAGGAACGGGACAGGGGAACCTATGGCTACACCTTC
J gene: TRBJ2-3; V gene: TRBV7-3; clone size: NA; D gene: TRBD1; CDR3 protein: CASSFGTGGPDTQYF; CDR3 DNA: TGTGCCAGCAGCTTCGGGACAGGGGGCCCAGATACGCAGTATTTT
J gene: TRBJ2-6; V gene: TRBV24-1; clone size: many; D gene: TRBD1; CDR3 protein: CATGTVSSGANVLTF; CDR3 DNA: TGTGCCACGGGGACAGTATCATCTGGGGCCAACGTCCTGACTTTC
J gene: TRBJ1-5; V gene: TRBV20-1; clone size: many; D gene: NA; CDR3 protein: CSASRGNQPQHF; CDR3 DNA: TGCAGTGCTAGTAGGGGGAACCAGCCCCAGCATTTT
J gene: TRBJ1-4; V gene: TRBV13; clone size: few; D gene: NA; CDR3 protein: CASSPKAGPNEKLFF; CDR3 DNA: TGTGCCAGCAGCCCCAAGGCAGGGCCTAATGAAAAACTGTTTTTT
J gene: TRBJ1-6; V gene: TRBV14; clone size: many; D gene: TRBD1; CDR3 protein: CASSLGTGAWPPLHF; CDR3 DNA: TGTGCCAGCAGCCTTGGGACAGGGGCATGGCCACCCCTCCACTTT
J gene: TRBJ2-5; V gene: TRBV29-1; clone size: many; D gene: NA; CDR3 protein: CSVVPATGSGETQYF; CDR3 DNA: TGCAGCGTTGTTCCCGCGACCGGGAGTGGAGAGACCCAGTACTTC
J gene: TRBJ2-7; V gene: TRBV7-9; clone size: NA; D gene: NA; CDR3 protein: CASSLLQGLSEQYF; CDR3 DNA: TGTGCCAGCAGCTTATTACAGGGCCTCAGCGAGCAGTACTTC
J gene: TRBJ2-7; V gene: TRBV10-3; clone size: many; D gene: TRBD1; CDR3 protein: CAISVEFGQGSEQYF; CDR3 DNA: TGTGCCATCAGTGTAGAGTTCGGACAGGGTTCCGAGCAGTACTTC
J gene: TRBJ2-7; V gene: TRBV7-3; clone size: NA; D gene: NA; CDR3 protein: CASTQAGEQYF; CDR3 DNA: TGTGCCAGCACACAGGCGGGGGAGCAGTACTTC